A single sample gave rise to the 27 T cell receptor beta chains below, sequenced in a study of blood T cell repertoires in COVID-19. Data came from immunoSEQ multiplex PCR; TCRdb stores just in-frame clones and leaves some out. The sample carries 100,000 to 150,000 clones, roughly 84% recorded once. The sequencing sample was made of peripheral blood. The receptors come from a man between 60 and 75 years old with acute or convalescent COVID-19.

V usage is TRBV15 and J usage is TRBJ2-7, with 12 bases fitting TRBD2. Germline CDR1 is LNHNV and CDR2 is YYDKDF (reference sequence). The CDR3 spans 19 residues. V shed 1 base and J 3 bases; nucleotides not matched to a gene: 13. The CDR3 region is CATSRGLRGLAGESYEQYF. CDR3 in DNA: TGTGCCACCAGCAGAGGTCTGCGGGGACTAGCGGGCGAAAGCTACGAGCAGTACTTC.

The CDR3 protein is CASSQDGRLAGGDEQFF. In DNA, the CDR3 is TGCGCCAGCAGCCAAGATGGTAGACTAGCGGGAGGTGATGAGCAGTTCTTC. The gene calls are TRBV4-3 and TRBJ2-1, with TRBD2 matching 13 bases. V lost 0 bases and J lost 8; bases outside the gene matches: 7. The CDR3 runs 17 residues. CDR1 and CDR2 from the germline V gene are LGHNA and YSLEER.

This clone was counted once. The V call is TRBV25-1, the J call TRBJ2-2; D gene unclear. Germline CDR1 reads MGHDK; CDR2 reads SYGVNS. The V end lost 5 bases, the J end lost 0 bases, and 4 bases lay between the germline ends. This CDR3 has 13 amino acids. The CDR3 DNA follows: TGTGCCAGCAGTTATTCGAACACCGGGGAGCTGTTTTTT. This sequence encodes CASSYSNTGELFF.

The chain combines TRBV29-1 with TRBJ1-2; perhaps TRBD1 as D (5 bases). The CDR3 totals 12 residues. Trimming removed 3 bases from V and 8 bases from J, with 13 bases in between. Germline V gene lookup returns CDR1 SQVTM and CDR2 ANQGSEA. The CDR3 spells CSVDRAMGGYTF. CDR3 nucleotides: TGCAGCGTTGACAGGGCAATGGGCGGCTACACCTTC.

The chain recombines TRBV3-1 (or the pseudogene TRBV3-2) with TRBJ2-1; D gene unclear. CDR3 length: 15 residues. CDR1 is LGHDT, CDR2 YNNKEL, per germline (reference sequence). Trimming took off 0 bases at V and 4 bases at J, with 10 bases between the two ends. The CDR3: CASSQDQKNYNEQFF. As DNA, the CDR3 is TGTGCCAGCAGCCAAGATCAGAAGAATTACAATGAGCAGTTCTTC.

This clone turned up a few times. DNA for the CDR3: TGTCCCTACGGGTCTGGCACAGATACGCAGTATTTT. Translation gives CPYGSGTDTQYF. The chain couples TRBV24-1 to TRBJ2-3; D is undetermined. The CDR3 runs 12 residues. Germline V gene lookup returns CDR1 KGHDR and CDR2 SFDVKD.

CDR3 bases: TGTGCCAGCAGCCTGGCTAGCGGGAGGATCTACAATGAGCAGTTCTTC. Its protein is CASSLASGRIYNEQFF. J is TRBJ2-1 and V is TRBV5-4; 11 bases line up with TRBD2. Unmatched junction bases numbered 6, after V lost 4 bases and J lost 3 bases. Looked up from germline, CDR1 is SGHNT and CDR2 is YYREEE (reference sequence). The CDR3 totals 16 residues.

V is TRBV11-2 and J is TRBJ1-2; TRBD1 aligns across 7 bases. This CDR3 comprises 12 residues. V dropped 6 bases and J dropped 7; count of bases not matched to a gene: 5. The germline V gene has CDR1 SGHAT and CDR2 FQNNGV. CDR3 residues: CASSQEGAGYTF. CDR3 DNA sequence: TGTGCCAGCAGTCAGGAGGGGGCTGGCTACACCTTC.

V gene TRBV7-2 combines with J gene TRBJ2-7; 8 bases match TRBD2. The trim removed 7 bases at V and 5 bases at J, leaving 19 bases unmatched. The CDR3 loop spans 17 amino acids. The germline gives CDR1 SGHTA, CDR2 FQGNSA. In DNA, the CDR3 is TGTGCCAGCACCCTCCCCCGGGGTAGCGGGATTTCTAACGAGCAGTACTTC. This translates into CASTLPRGSGISNEQYF.

The chain carries TRBV10-3 and TRBJ1-5; 7 bases are shared with TRBD1. The CDR3 is 16 amino acids. Unmatched junction bases numbered 8, after V lost 4 bases and J lost 2 bases. CDR1 and CDR2 from the germline V gene are ENHRY and SYGVKD. The DNA of the CDR3 is TGTGCCATCAGTGGTGACAGGGCCGAGGGCAATCAGCCCCAGCATTTT. Translation gives CAISGDRAEGNQPQHF.

The rearrangement uses TRBV18 and TRBJ1-5, with TRBD1 identical over 10 bases. Germline values: CDR1 KGHSH, CDR2 LQKENI. The trim removed 3 bases at V and 2 bases at J, leaving 4 bases unmatched. The CDR3 runs 16 residues. CDR3 coding DNA: TGTGCCAGCTCACCGGACAGGGGGGCTGGCAATCAGCCCCAGCATTTT. Its protein is CASSPDRGAGNQPQHF.

This chain joins TRBV5-1 and TRBJ2-7; TRBD1 matches at 8 bases. CDR3 size: 14 residues. V trimming: 7 bases; J trimming: 6 bases; junction bases outside the gene matches: 12. Per the germline V gene, CDR1 is SGHRS and CDR2 is YFSETQ. CDR3 protein: CASSPGQGGGEQYF. In nucleotides, the CDR3 is TGCGCCAGCTCTCCAGGACAGGGAGGTGGCGAGCAGTACTTC.

The chain links TRBV7-9 to TRBJ2-5; 11 positions agree with TRBD2. Trimming at V came to 5 bases and at J to 2 bases, leaving 13 bases not matched to a gene. The V gene's germline CDR1 is SEHNR and CDR2 FQNEAQ (reference sequence). The CDR3 has 18 residues. The CDR3 protein is CASSPGTSGLDRQETQYF. The CDR3 bases are TGTGCCAGCAGCCCTGGGACTAGCGGACTTGATAGGCAAGAGACCCAGTACTTC.

The genes are TRBV7-8 and TRBJ2-7; D may be TRBD1 (6 bases). This CDR3 is 16 amino acids long. The germline gives CDR1 SGHVS, CDR2 FQNEAQ. The V gene lost 5 bases and the J gene lost 2 bases, with 19 bases spanning the gap. The CDR3 is CASSRQSTGQPYEQYF. DNA for the CDR3: TGTGCCAGCAGCCGGCAGTCGACAGGACAACCCTACGAGCAGTACTTC.

Details on this clone: A read error may be the cause here, since a much bigger clone is one base away. The J gene is TRBJ2-5, the V gene TRBV7-9, with a tentative D call TRBD2 (5 bases). There are 12 residues in the CDR3. CDR1 and CDR2 from the germline V gene are SEHNR and FQNEAQ (reference sequence). V was shortened by 1 base and J by 5 bases, with 5 bases between the two germline ends. CDR3 sequence: CASSLGRETQYF. The CDR3, as DNA: TGTGCCAGCAGCTTAGGGAGGGAGACCCAGTACTTC.

The chain employs TRBV4-3 and TRBJ2-1, with D tentatively TRBD2 (6 bases). The CDR3 totals 15 residues. Germline V gene data show CDR1 as LGHNA and CDR2 as YSLEER. Trimming shortened V by 1 base and J by 5 bases, and 12 bases separated the two germline ends. As DNA, the CDR3 is TGCGCCAGCAGCCAAGGTGTCGGGAGTGACAATGAGCAGTTCTTC. Protein product: CASSQGVGSDNEQFF.

The rearrangement joins TRBV13 to TRBJ2-2; no reliable D call. Trimming took 4 bases from V and 4 from J, leaving 13 bases between them. The germline CDR1 and CDR2 sequences are PRHDT and FYEKMQ (reference sequence). The CDR3 is 15 amino acids. The CDR3 is CASSSYPGSTGELFF. The CDR3 DNA reads TGTGCCAGCAGCTCCTACCCCGGTTCCACCGGGGAGCTGTTTTTT. Full variable domain (rest looked up from reference TRBV13 and TRBJ2-2): AAGVIQSPRHLIKEKRETATLKCYPIPRHDTVYWYQQGPGQDPQFLISFYEKMQSDKGSIPDRFSAQQFSDYHSELNMSSLELGDSALYFCASSSYPGSTGELFFGEGSRLTVL.

This clone appeared once. The chain links TRBV7-8 to TRBJ1-4; D uncertain. The CDR3 totals 16 residues. V shed 0 bases and J shed 0 bases, with 8 bases lying between them. From germline, CDR1 is SGHVS and CDR2 FQNEAQ. CDR3 protein: CASSLASRPTNEKLFF. In DNA form, the CDR3 reads TGTGCCAGCAGCTTAGCGTCGCGGCCAACTAATGAAAAACTGTTTTTT.

The genes are TRBV7-8 and TRBJ1-2; 7 positions agree with TRBD1. The CDR3 sequence is 15 residues long. In germline, CDR1 is SGHVS, CDR2 FQNEAQ. Unmatched junction bases numbered 5, after V lost 0 bases and J lost 4 bases. In nucleotides, the CDR3 is TGTGCCAGCAGCTTAGCGGCCGGGACAGTCTATGGCTACACCTTC. It specifies CASSLAAGTVYGYTF.

This clone turned up a few times. The chain uses TRBV6-1 and TRBJ2-7; 10 nucleotides align to TRBD1. Germline assignment: CDR1 MNHNS and CDR2 SASEGT. The CDR3 spans 16 residues. With 4 bases clipped from V and 3 bases from J, the junction kept 9 bases outside the gene matches. DNA for the CDR3: TGTGCCAGCAGTGTCCAGCCGGGACAGGGGCACTACGAGCAGTACTTC. This encodes CASSVQPGQGHYEQYF.

The rearrangement uses TRBV11-2 and TRBJ2-1; the match to TRBD2 covers 7 bases. This CDR3 contains 19 residues. The germline gives CDR1 SGHAT, CDR2 FQNNGV. V was clipped by 4 bases and J by 5 bases; unmatched bases: 20. This chain's CDR3 is CASSSYWDFKAGVHNEQFF. The CDR3, as DNA: TGTGCCAGCAGCTCGTATTGGGATTTTAAGGCGGGAGTCCACAATGAGCAGTTCTTC.

This clone came up once. The J gene is TRBJ2-1, the V gene TRBV4-1, with D tentatively TRBD2 (5 bases). The germline gives CDR1 MGHRA, CDR2 YSYEKL. Deletions cut 0 bases from V and 4 bases from J, with 16 bases between. CDR3 length: 17 amino acids. The DNA for the CDR3 is TGCGCCAGCAGCCAAGAAGCAGCGAGCGGCGTTTACAATGAGCAGTTCTTC. This translates into CASSQEAASGVYNEQFF.

The gene calls are TRBV3-1 (or the pseudogene TRBV3-2) and TRBJ1-2; 7 bases align to TRBD1. With V trimmed by 5 bases and J by 7 bases, 4 bases remained unmatched. CDR1 is LGHDT and CDR2 is YNNKEL in the germline V gene (reference sequence). CDR3 length: 12 amino acids. CDR3 sequence (DNA): TGTGCCAGCAGCGGGGACAGCCCTGGCTACACCTTC. As protein: CASSGDSPGYTF.

The rearrangement uses TRBV29-1 and TRBJ1-1; a weak D match, TRBD1 (5 bases). CDR3 length equals 14 residues. V lost 5 bases, J lost 4 bases, and 17 bases lay in between. Germline V gives CDR1 SQVTM, CDR2 ANQGSEA. The CDR3 here is CSVQSGLQGTEAFF. CDR3 nucleotide sequence: TGCAGCGTTCAATCGGGACTTCAAGGCACTGAAGCTTTCTTT. The entire variable domain, with the rest obtained from reference TRBV29-1 and TRBJ1-1, is as follows: SAVISQKPSRDICQRGTSLTIQCQVDSQVTMMFWYRQQPGQSLTLIATANQGSEATYESGFVIDKFPISRPNLTFSTLTVSNMSPEDSSIYLCSVQSGLQGTEAFFGQGTRLTVV.

The chain is built from TRBV9 and TRBJ2-5, with a possible D match to TRBD1 (5 bases). Germline CDR1 reads SGDLS; CDR2 reads YYNGEE. Trimming shortened V by 4 bases and J by 5 bases, and 9 bases separated the two germline ends. This CDR3 is 12 amino acids long. The CDR3, as DNA: TGTGCCAGCAGCAAGGGGCGGGAGACCCAGTACTTC. It codes for CASSKGRETQYF.

The chain joins TRBV28 to TRBJ2-1; 8 positions agree with TRBD2. V gave up 4 bases and J gave up 2 bases; unmatched junction bases: 7. There are 16 residues in the CDR3. CDR1 MDHEN and CDR2 SYDVKM come from the germline V gene. CDR3 sequence: CASSSSREATYNEQFF. The CDR3 bases are TGTGCCAGCAGTTCCTCGCGGGAGGCCACCTACAATGAGCAGTTCTTC.

The chain has TRBV5-1 and TRBJ1-4; no reliable D call. V was pared by 2 bases and J by 4 bases, with 12 bases between. CDR1 is SGHRS and CDR2 is YFSETQ in the germline V gene. The CDR3 contains 15 residues. This CDR3 is CASSFNGVDNEKLFF. The CDR3 DNA sequence: TGCGCCAGCAGCTTTAACGGGGTTGATAATGAAAAACTGTTTTTT.